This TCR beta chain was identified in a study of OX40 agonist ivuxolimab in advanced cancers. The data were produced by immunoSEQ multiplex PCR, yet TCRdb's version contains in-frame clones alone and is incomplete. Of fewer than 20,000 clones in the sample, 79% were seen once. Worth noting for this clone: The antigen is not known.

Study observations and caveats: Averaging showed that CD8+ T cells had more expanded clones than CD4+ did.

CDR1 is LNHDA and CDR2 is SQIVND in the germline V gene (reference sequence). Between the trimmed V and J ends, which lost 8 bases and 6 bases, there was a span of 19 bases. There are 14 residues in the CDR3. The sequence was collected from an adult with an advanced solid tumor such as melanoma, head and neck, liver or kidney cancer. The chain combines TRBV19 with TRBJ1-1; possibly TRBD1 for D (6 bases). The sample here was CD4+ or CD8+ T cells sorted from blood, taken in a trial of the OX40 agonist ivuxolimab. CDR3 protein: CASPSPTGWAEAFF. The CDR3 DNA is TGTGCCAGTCCCTCCCCTACAGGGTGGGCTGAAGCTTTCTTT.